The clone carrying this T cell receptor (beta chain) was recorded a few times. Enrolled patients, whose metastatic non-small-cell lung cancer was chemo-refractory, received focal radiation plus CTLA-4 blockade with ipilimumab. The protocol was immunoSEQ multiplex PCR, while the TCRdb copy is restricted to in-frame clones and leaves out a portion. The sample lists roughly 63,000 clones, approximately 67% seen once, with around 8.3% in the top ten. Germline assignment: CDR1 SGHTA and CDR2 FQGNSA. The V segment lost 2 bases and the J segment 2 bases; nucleotides outside the gene matches: 3. This CDR3 has 15 residues. These data originate in a study of radiotherapy plus CTLA-4 blockade in lung cancer.

The material sequenced was peripheral blood, taken from a patient treated with radiotherapy plus ipilimumab. The sequence was collected from a human donor with non-small cell lung cancer whose response to radiotherapy plus ipilimumab could not be evaluated. The chain carries TRBV7-2 and TRBJ1-5; 7 nucleotides match TRBD1. Here the CDR3 reads CASSLSGGGNQPQHF. The CDR3 DNA is TGTGCCAGCAGCTTATCAGGGGGTGGCAATCAGCCCCAGCATTTT. The full variable domain, in which reference TRBV7-2 and TRBJ1-5 provide the parts outside the CDR3, is GAGVSQSPSNKVTEKGKDVELRCDPISGHTALYWYRQSLGQGLEFLIYFQGNSAPDKSGLPSDRFSAERTGGSVSTLTIQRTQQEDSAVYLCASSLSGGGNQPQHFGDGTRLSIL.